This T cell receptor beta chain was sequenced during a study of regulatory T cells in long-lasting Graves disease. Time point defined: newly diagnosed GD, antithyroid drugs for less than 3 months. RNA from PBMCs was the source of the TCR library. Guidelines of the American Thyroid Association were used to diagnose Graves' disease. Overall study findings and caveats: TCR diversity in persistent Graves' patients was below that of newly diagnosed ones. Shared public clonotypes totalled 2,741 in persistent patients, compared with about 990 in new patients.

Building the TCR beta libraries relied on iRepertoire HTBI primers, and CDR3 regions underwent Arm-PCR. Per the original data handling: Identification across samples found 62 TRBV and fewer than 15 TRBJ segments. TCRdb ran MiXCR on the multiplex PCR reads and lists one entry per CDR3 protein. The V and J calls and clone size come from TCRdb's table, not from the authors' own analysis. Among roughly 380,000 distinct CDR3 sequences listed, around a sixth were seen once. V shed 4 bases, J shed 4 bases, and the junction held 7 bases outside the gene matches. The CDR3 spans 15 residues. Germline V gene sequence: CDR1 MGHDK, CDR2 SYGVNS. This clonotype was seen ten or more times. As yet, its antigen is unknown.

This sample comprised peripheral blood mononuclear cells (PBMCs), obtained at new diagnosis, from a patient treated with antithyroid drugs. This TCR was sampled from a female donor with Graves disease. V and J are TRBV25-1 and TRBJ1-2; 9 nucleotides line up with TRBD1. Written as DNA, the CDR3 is TGTGCCAGCAGTGTTTACGGGACAGGGAGCTATGGCTACACCTTC. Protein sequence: CASSVYGTGSYGYTF.